The present T cell receptor (beta chain) was sequenced within a study of T cells in Graves' hyperthyroidism and ophthalmopathy. Study overall: Peripheral blood samples were taken at initial diagnosis, prior to any treatment.

This clonotype showed up just a few times. Amplified TCR beta CDR3 regions came from RNA transcripts. The HTBI primer set drove a first-round RT-PCR of the TCR CDR3. TCRdb re-called the multiplex PCR reads through MiXCR, storing one row per CDR3 protein. The data contain 500,000 to 800,000 distinct CDR3 sequences, roughly 15% of them seen just once; the ten biggest clones take up roughly an eighth. Uncontrolled infection, other autoimmune disease, pregnancy and lactation each barred patients from inclusion. The germline V gene encodes CDR1 LNHDA and CDR2 SQIVND (reference sequence). The CDR3 loop spans 15 amino acids. The V gene end was trimmed by 5 bases and the J gene end by 0 bases; junction bases not matched to a gene: 4.

Input material: blood. This sequence was found in a woman aged 45-65 years with Graves' ophthalmopathy. The chain joins TRBV19 to TRBJ1-5; 7 nucleotides line up with TRBD1. CDR3 residues: CASSVTGVSNQPQHF. CDR3 DNA: TGTGCCAGTAGTGTCACAGGGGTTAGCAATCAGCCCCAGCATTTT. The complete variable domain, with remaining parts taken from reference TRBV19 and TRBJ1-5, reads DGGITQSPKYLFRKEGQNVTLSCEQNLNHDAMYWYRQDPGQGLRLIYYSQIVNDFQKGDIAEGYSVSREKKESFPLTVTSAQKNPTAFYLCASSVTGVSNQPQHFGDGTRLSIL.